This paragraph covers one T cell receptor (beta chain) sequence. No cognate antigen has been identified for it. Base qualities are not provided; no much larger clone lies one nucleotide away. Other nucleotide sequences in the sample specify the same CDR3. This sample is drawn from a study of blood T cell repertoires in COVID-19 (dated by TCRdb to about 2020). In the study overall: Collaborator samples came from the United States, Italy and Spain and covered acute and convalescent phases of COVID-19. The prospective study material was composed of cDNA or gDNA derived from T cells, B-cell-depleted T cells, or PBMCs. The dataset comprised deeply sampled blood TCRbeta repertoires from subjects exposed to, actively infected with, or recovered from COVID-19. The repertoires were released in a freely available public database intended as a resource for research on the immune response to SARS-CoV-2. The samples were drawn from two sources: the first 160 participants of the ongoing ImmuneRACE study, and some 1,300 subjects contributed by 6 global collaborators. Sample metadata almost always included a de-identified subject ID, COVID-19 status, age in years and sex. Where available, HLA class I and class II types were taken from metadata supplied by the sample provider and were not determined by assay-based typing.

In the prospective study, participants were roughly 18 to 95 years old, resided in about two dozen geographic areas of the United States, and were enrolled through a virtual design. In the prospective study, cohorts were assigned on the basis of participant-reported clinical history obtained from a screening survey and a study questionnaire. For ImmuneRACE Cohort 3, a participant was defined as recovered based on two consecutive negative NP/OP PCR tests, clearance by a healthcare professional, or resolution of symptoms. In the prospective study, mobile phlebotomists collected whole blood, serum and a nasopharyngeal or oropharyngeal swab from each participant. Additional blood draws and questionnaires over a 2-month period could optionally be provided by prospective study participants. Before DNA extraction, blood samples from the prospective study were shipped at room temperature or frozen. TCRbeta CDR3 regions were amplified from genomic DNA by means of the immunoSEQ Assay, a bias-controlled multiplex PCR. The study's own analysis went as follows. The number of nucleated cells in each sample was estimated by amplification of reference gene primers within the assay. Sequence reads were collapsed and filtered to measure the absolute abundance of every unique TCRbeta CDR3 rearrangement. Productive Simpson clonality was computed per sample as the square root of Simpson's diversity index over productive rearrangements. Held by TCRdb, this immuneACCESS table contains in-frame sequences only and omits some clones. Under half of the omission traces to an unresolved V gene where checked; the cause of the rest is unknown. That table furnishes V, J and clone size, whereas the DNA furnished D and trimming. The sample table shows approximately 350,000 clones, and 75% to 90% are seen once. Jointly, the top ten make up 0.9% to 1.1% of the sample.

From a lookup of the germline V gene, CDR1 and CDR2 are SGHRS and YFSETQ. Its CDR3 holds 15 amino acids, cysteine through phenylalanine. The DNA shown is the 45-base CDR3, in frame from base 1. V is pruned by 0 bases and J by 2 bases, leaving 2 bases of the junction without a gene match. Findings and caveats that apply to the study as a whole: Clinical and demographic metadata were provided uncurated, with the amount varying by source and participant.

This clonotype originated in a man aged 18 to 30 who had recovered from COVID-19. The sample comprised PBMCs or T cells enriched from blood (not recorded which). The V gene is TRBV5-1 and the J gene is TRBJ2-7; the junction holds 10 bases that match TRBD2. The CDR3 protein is CASSLGTSGTYEQYF. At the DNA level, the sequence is TGCGCCAGCAGCTTGGGGACTAGCGGTACCTACGAGCAGTACTTC. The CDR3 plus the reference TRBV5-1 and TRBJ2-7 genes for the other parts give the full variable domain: KAGVTQTPRYLIKTRGQQVTLSCSPISGHRSVSWYQQTPGQGLQFLFEYFSETQRNKGNFPGRFSGRQFSNSRSEMNVSTLELGDSALYLCASSLGTSGTYEQYFGPGTRLTVT.